This paragraph reports one T cell receptor (beta chain). Depths of 1 in 200,000 to 1 in 1 million T cells were the sequencing target. The method was immunoSEQ multiplex PCR; TCRdb's version includes in-frame clones alone and lacks a portion of them. The data show 97,000 or so clones, 70% to 85% seen once. The V end lost 0 bases, the J end lost 4 bases, and 13 bases lay between the germline ends. This CDR3 comprises 15 residues. Germline V CDR1 and CDR2: SGHNT, YYREEE (reference sequence). The record originates from a study of cytotoxic CD8 clonotypes in ibrutinib-treated CLL. This sample comprised PBMCs, obtained after 12 months of ibrutinib treatment. The receptor was isolated from a human donor with chronic lymphocytic leukemia. The J gene is TRBJ1-2, the V gene TRBV5-4, with D perhaps matching TRBD1 (6 bases). The CDR3 loop is CASSLASGTFYGYTF. The CDR3 region has the DNA TGTGCCAGCAGCTTGGCCTCTGGGACATTCTATGGCTACACCTTC.